One sample yielded the 21 T cell receptor beta chains listed below, sequenced in a study of T cells in Graves' hyperthyroidism and ophthalmopathy. Using RNA transcripts as the source, TCR beta CDR3 regions were amplified. First-round RT-PCR targeting the TCR CDR3 was performed with the HTBI primer set. Using its own MiXCR run on the multiplex PCR reads, TCRdb lists one record per CDR3 protein. The profile shows 550,000 to 600,000 distinct CDR3 sequences, around 45% of them singletons. The sample taken for sequencing was peripheral blood or thyroid tissue (not recorded which). The receptors were sampled from an adult woman with Graves' disease, either hyperthyroidism or ophthalmopathy (not recorded which).

This clonotype was observed at least ten times. CDR3 loop: CAAGEYEQYF. The CDR3 DNA sequence: TGTGCGGCGGGAGAGTACGAGCAGTACTTC. This chain joins TRBV10-3 and TRBJ2-7, with 7 bases matching TRBD2. CDR3 length: 10 residues. Per germline, CDR1 ENHRY and CDR2 SYGVKD.

The chain uses TRBV19 and TRBJ1-1; a weak D match, TRBD1 (5 bases). The CDR3 is made up of 15 amino acids. Germline CDR1 is LNHDA and CDR2 is SQIVND (reference sequence). V was trimmed by 2 bases and J by 6 bases, leaving 16 bases between them. The CDR3 region has the DNA TGTGCCAGTAGTATATCGCGGGGGTCAACAGCTGAAGCTTTCTTT. Encoded protein: CASSISRGSTAEAFF.

This clonotype was detected ten times or more. The J gene is TRBJ2-5, the V gene TRBV6-6; 9 bases match TRBD2. CDR3 length equals 14 residues. The germline V gene encodes CDR1 MNHNY and CDR2 SVGAGI (reference sequence). The V and J ends lost 2 bases and 2 bases, in that order; junction bases with no gene match: 0. In DNA form, the CDR3 reads TGTGCCAGCAGTTACCTAGCGGGACAAGAGACCCAGTACTTC. Protein: CASSYLAGQETQYF.

This clonotype was recorded at least ten times. The chain couples TRBV5-1 to TRBJ2-6; unclear D gene. The CDR3 spans 16 residues. Germline V gives CDR1 SGHRS, CDR2 YFSETQ. Trimming cost V 0 bases and J 4 bases, with 11 bases left between them. The CDR3 nucleotides are TGCGCCAGCAGCTTGGCCGTCGGGTCCGGGGCCAACGTCCTGACTTTC. This codes for CASSLAVGSGANVLTF.

This clonotype occurred a few times. The chain couples TRBV20-1 to TRBJ2-5; no firm D call. Deletions cut 1 base from V and 2 bases from J, with 14 bases between. CDR1 is DFQATT and CDR2 is SNEGSKA in the germline V gene (reference sequence). This CDR3 has 15 amino acids. For the CDR3, the DNA is TGCAGTGCTAGAGGAGTATGGCCGGCACAAGAGACCCAGTACTTC. Translation gives CSARGVWPAQETQYF.

CDR3 nucleotide sequence: TGCGCCAGCAGCCAAATCGGTTCACCCCTCCACTTT. It yields the protein CASSQIGSPLHF. This rearrangement joins TRBV4-3 to TRBJ1-6, with no clear D. V shed 2 bases and J shed 9 bases, with 5 bases lying between them. The CDR3 contains 12 residues. Germline CDR1 and CDR2: LGHNA and YSLEER.

The rearrangement links TRBV5-1 to TRBJ1-4, with D tentatively TRBD1 (6 bases). This CDR3 is built from 12 residues. CDR1 and CDR2 from the germline V gene are SGHRS and YFSETQ. V was clipped by 4 bases and J by 11 bases, with 12 bases between them. CDR3 in amino acids: CASSPEGGKLFF. The CDR3 DNA reads as TGCGCCAGCAGCCCGGAGGGGGGTAAACTGTTTTTT.

The table lists this clonotype with many counts. The chain recombines TRBV20-1 with TRBJ1-5; TRBD1 matches at 7 bases. Germline CDR1 reads DFQATT; CDR2 reads SNEGSKA (reference sequence). Germline trimming cut 7 bases from V and 3 bases from J; bases unmatched to any gene: 6. The CDR3 runs to 13 residues. CDR3 coding DNA: TGCAGTGTCTCGACAGGGCCCAATCAGCCCCAGCATTTT. Its protein is CSVSTGPNQPQHF.

J is TRBJ2-7 and V is TRBV9, with 7 bases identical to TRBD2. The CDR3 is 14 amino acids. CDR1 and CDR2 from the germline V gene are SGDLS and YYNGEE. Losses at the gene ends were 3 bases for V and 3 bases for J; bases not matched to a gene: 6. CDR3 nucleotide sequence: TGTGCCAGCAGCGCAGGACTAGGCGGCTACGAGCAGTACTTC. Its translation is CASSAGLGGYEQYF.

At least ten counts were recorded for this clonotype. The chain uses TRBV20-1 and TRBJ1-3; D remains ambiguous. The V gene's germline CDR1 is DFQATT and CDR2 SNEGSKA (reference sequence). The V end was cut by 6 bases, the J end by 1 base, with 13 bases between. This CDR3 comprises 14 residues. The CDR3 loop is CSAPAAGSGNTIYF. DNA of the CDR3: TGCAGTGCCCCAGCAGCGGGGTCTGGAAACACCATATATTTT.

This sequence joins TRBV7-8 and TRBJ1-6, with D perhaps matching TRBD1 (5 bases). V lost 11 bases and J 7 bases, leaving 15 bases between the germline ends. Germline CDR1 is SGHVS and CDR2 is FQNEAQ. The CDR3 spans 13 residues. The DNA of the CDR3 is TGTGCCGGCGCCGGGACGGGGAATTCACCCCTCCACTTT. The encoded protein is CAGAGTGNSPLHF.

CDR3 nucleotide sequence: TGTGCCAGCAGCTTAGGCAGGGGAGGTCAGCCCCAGTACTTC. It specifies CASSLGRGGQPQYF. This chain joins TRBV7-9 and TRBJ2-7; D might be TRBD1 or TRBD2, each matching 6 bases. CDR1 is SEHNR, CDR2 FQNEAQ, per germline (reference sequence). The CDR3 is made up of 14 amino acids. Deletions cut 1 base from V and 10 bases from J, with 17 bases between.

This clonotype has at least ten counts. CDR3 nucleotides: TGTGCCAGCAGCTCGGACGACACCAACTATGGCTACACCTTC. Translated: CASSSDDTNYGYTF. The chain links TRBV5-5 to TRBJ1-2; D ambiguous. Germline lookup yields CDR1 SGHKS and CDR2 YYEKEE (reference sequence). The V gene lost 3 bases and the J gene lost 2 bases, with 11 bases spanning the gap. This CDR3 contains 14 residues.

This clonotype was observed at least ten times. This chain uses TRBV9 with TRBJ2-2, with D tentatively TRBD1 (6 bases). Germline CDR1 and CDR2: SGDLS and YYNGEE. CDR3 length equals 16 residues. V was shortened by 1 base and J by 4 bases, with 14 bases between the two germline ends. The CDR3 sequence: CASSVRAGVLTGELFF. Here the CDR3 DNA reads TGTGCCAGCAGCGTAAGGGCAGGGGTTCTCACCGGGGAGCTGTTTTTT.

This clonotype showed up just a few times. V gene TRBV15 combines with J gene TRBJ1-1; D is perhaps TRBD1 (5 bases). In germline, CDR1 is LNHNV, CDR2 YYDKDF (reference sequence). The CDR3 length is 15 residues. The germline V and J ends were trimmed by 0 bases and 2 bases, with 10 bases remaining between them. For the CDR3, the DNA is TGTGCCACCAGCAGAGATCTGGGGCGAAACACTGAAGCTTTCTTT. The encoded protein is CATSRDLGRNTEAFF. The whole variable domain, filled in from reference TRBV15 and TRBJ1-1, reads DAMVIQNPRYQVTQFGKPVTLSCSQTLNHNVMYWYQQKSSQAPKLLFHYYDKDFNNEADTPDNFQSRRPNTSFCFLDIRSPGLGDTAMYLCATSRDLGRNTEAFFGQGTRLTVV.

A word on this clonotype: The CDR3 carries no conserved terminal phenylalanine or tryptophan, so it likely arises from a read error. No DNA is shown, since the ends of the CDR3 on it are uncertain; the CDR3 is the one TCRdb lists. The genes are TRBV20-1 and TRBJ1-4. The CDR3 extends over 10 residues, inclusive of both ends. Per germline, CDR1 DFQATT and CDR2 SNEGSKA (reference sequence). CDR3 region: CSASRAGANY.

Many counts were recorded for this clonotype. V usage is TRBV5-6 and J usage is TRBJ1-1; 7 positions agree with TRBD1. From germline, CDR1 is SGHDT and CDR2 YYEEEE. The CDR3 consists of 13 residues. Trimming at V came to 2 bases and at J to 3 bases, leaving 1 base not matched to a gene. Written as DNA, the CDR3 is TGTGCCAGCAGCTTCGGACAGGACACTGAAGCTTTCTTT. As protein: CASSFGQDTEAFF. The entire variable domain, with the rest obtained from reference TRBV5-6 and TRBJ1-1, is as follows: DAGVTQSPTHLIKTRGQQVTLRCSPKSGHDTVSWYQQALGQGPQFIFQYYEEEERQRGNFPDRFSGHQFPNYSSELNVNALLLGDSALYLCASSFGQDTEAFFGQGTRLTVV.

The sample holds many counts of this clonotype. This chain joins TRBV7-2 and TRBJ2-7; TRBD1 matches 8 bases. CDR1 and CDR2 (germline): SGHTA, FQGNSA. V was clipped by 5 bases and J by 2 bases; unmatched bases: 8. This CDR3 is 15 amino acids long. CDR3: CASSPGQGSTYEQYF. CDR3 DNA sequence: TGTGCCAGCAGCCCCGGACAGGGCTCCACCTACGAGCAGTACTTC.

The sample holds one count of this clonotype. The genes are TRBV19 and TRBJ2-7; D gene uncertain. The germline V gene has CDR1 LNHDA and CDR2 SQIVND (reference sequence). V lost 5 bases and J 6 bases, leaving 14 bases between the germline ends. The CDR3 contains 13 residues. CDR3 sequence reads: CASSPRTVSEQYF. The CDR3 region has the DNA TGTGCCAGTAGTCCGCGCACAGTCTCCGAGCAGTACTTC.

This clonotype was observed many times. The chain joins TRBV5-1 to TRBJ2-2; D unresolved. This CDR3 comprises 14 residues. V lost 1 base to trimming and J lost 0 bases, with 4 bases between them. CDR1 is SGHRS, CDR2 YFSETQ, per germline. CDR3 DNA sequence: TGCGCCAGCAGCTTGCGGTCGAACACCGGGGAGCTGTTTTTT. Its translation is CASSLRSNTGELFF.

This clonotype was observed many times. The chain combines TRBV6-4 with TRBJ2-5; D gene uncertain. The CDR3 is made up of 12 amino acids. From germline, CDR1 is MRHNA and CDR2 SNTAGT. Trimming pared 6 bases from V and 6 bases from J, leaving 11 bases between. In nucleotides, the CDR3 is TGTGCCAGCAGCCGCGCGATCAAGACCCAGTACTTC. Its translation: CASSRAIKTQYF.